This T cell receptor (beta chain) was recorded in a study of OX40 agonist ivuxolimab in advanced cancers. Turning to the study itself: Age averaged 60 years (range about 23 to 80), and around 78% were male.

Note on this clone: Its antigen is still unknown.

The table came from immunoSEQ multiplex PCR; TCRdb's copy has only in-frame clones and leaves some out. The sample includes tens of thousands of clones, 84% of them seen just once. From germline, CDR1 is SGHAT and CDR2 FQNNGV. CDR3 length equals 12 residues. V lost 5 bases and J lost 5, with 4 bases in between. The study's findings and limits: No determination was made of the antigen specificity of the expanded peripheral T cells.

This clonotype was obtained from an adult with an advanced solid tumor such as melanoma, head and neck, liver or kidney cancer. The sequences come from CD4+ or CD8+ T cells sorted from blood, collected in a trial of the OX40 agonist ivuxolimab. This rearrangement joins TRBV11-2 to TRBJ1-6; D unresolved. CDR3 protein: CASSHDNSPLHF. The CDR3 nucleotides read TGTGCCAGCAGCCACGATAATTCACCCCTCCACTTT.